This record looks at one T cell receptor (beta chain) sequence and its context. This CDR3 spans 14 amino acids. V lost 4 bases to trimming and J lost 6 bases; unmatched junction nucleotides: 8. Germline CDR1 reads SGHVS; CDR2 reads FNYEAQ. This specimen comes from a study of blood T cell repertoires in COVID-19. Authors' methods: It was from reference gene primer amplification that nucleated cell counts were estimated. The data were produced by immunoSEQ multiplex PCR, yet TCRdb's version contains in-frame clones alone and is incomplete. D and trimming were read from the DNA, whereas the V and J calls and clone size are those reported in that table. The table shows around 190,000 clones, with approximately 88% occurring only once.

This rearrangement joins TRBV7-6 to TRBJ1-1; 7 bases fit TRBD1. The TCR sequence derives from a woman in her thirties who had recovered from COVID-19. The sample comprised PBMCs or T cells enriched from blood (not recorded which). CDR3 in amino acids: CASSSDRVRAEAFF. CDR3 coding DNA: TGTGCCAGCAGCTCAGACAGGGTGAGAGCTGAAGCTTTCTTT.